These 10 T cell receptor beta chains originate from one sample sequenced in a study of shared clonotypes between healthy human individuals. Data came from immunoSEQ multiplex PCR; TCRdb stores just in-frame clones and leaves some out. The sample contains 2 million to 2.5 million clones, 93% of which appear only once. The sample was naive CD4+ T cells from PBMCs. Subset described: CD45RA+ positively selected. The origin of the receptors is a man between 18 and 29 years old in good health. Some clones in this sample may be carry-over from other donors' samples.

The chain has TRBV28 and TRBJ1-2, with TRBD1 as a possible D gene (5 bases). Trimming stripped 5 bases from V and 2 bases from J, with 15 bases between. The CDR3 is made up of 15 amino acids. CDR1 MDHEN and CDR2 SYDVKM come from the germline V gene. In DNA, the CDR3 is TGTGCCAGCAGTGAAGGCTACAGGAGCAACTATGGCTACACCTTC. It is translated as CASSEGYRSNYGYTF.

DNA of the CDR3: TGTGCCAGCTCACCTTCCGGACCCCCAAATCAGCCCCAGCATTTT. Its protein is CASSPSGPPNQPQHF. V usage is TRBV18 and J usage is TRBJ1-5, with no clear D. With 3 bases removed from V and 4 bases from J, the gap between germline ends came to 13 bases. Germline V gene sequence: CDR1 KGHSH, CDR2 LQKENI. The CDR3 has 15 amino acids.

The chain is built from TRBV29-1 and TRBJ2-7; D remains unclear. CDR1 SQVTM and CDR2 ANQGSEA come from the germline V gene. V was trimmed by 3 bases and J by 2 bases, leaving 5 bases between them. The CDR3 consists of 11 residues. In DNA, the CDR3 is TGCAGCGTTGAGAGCACCTACGAGCAGTACTTC. Translation gives CSVESTYEQYF.

CDR3 bases: TGTGCCAGCAGCTTGAACTTGCTCGGTGAGCAGTTCTTC. Protein sequence: CASSLNLLGEQFF. The chain combines TRBV5-4 with TRBJ2-1; no firm D call. The CDR3 loop spans 13 amino acids. The V and J ends lost 1 base and 9 bases respectively, with 11 bases between them. CDR1 is SGHNT, CDR2 YYREEE, per germline (reference sequence).

This clone was seen more than once but under ten times. The chain uses TRBV20-1 and TRBJ1-1; no clear D. CDR3 length: 11 amino acids. Germline assignment: CDR1 DFQATT and CDR2 SNEGSKA (reference sequence). V lost 0 bases and J 9 bases, leaving 8 bases between the germline ends. CDR3 in DNA: TGCAGTGCTAGAGAACGCAGCCAAGCTTTCTTT. Translated, it gives CSARERSQAFF.

This clone was seen a single time. The CDR3 region has the DNA TGTGCCAGCAGTTTCCAATTTGGACCCCAGCATTTT. It translates to CASSFQFGPQHF. The chain uses TRBV27 and TRBJ1-5; the D is unclear. The CDR3 sequence is 12 residues long. The germline gives CDR1 MNHEY, CDR2 SMNVEV (reference sequence). Deletions cut 3 bases from V and 10 bases from J, with 10 bases between.

This clone was observed a single time. This chain joins TRBV28 and TRBJ2-1; 11 bases align to TRBD2. Germline CDR1 is MDHEN and CDR2 is SYDVKM. The CDR3 runs 17 residues. V lost 5 bases, J lost 0 bases, and 6 bases stayed unmatched. CDR3 bases: TGTGCCAGCAGTGCTCTGGGACTAGCGGACTCCTACAATGAGCAGTTCTTC. Translated: CASSALGLADSYNEQFF.

This chain links TRBV5-6 with TRBJ1-1; D is ambiguous. V lost 4 bases to trimming and J lost 4 bases, with 17 bases between them. The CDR3 runs 15 residues. Germline CDR1 SGHDT, CDR2 YYEEEE. The CDR3 region has the DNA TGTGCCAGCAGCGGGCTCGGTGGATCCCCCACTGAAGCTTTCTTT. Protein sequence: CASSGLGGSPTEAFF.

This clone was found once. This rearrangement joins TRBV11-3 to TRBJ2-7; 12 bases fit TRBD2. The CDR3 sequence is 15 residues long. V was clipped by 5 bases and J by 4 bases; unmatched bases: 6. In germline, CDR1 is SGHNT, CDR2 YENEEA. The CDR3 reads CASSPGLAGLYEQYF. The DNA of the CDR3 is TGTGCCAGCAGCCCAGGACTAGCGGGGCTATACGAGCAGTACTTC.

V is TRBV18 and J is TRBJ1-5; TRBD1 is a possible D gene (5 bases). The CDR3 spans 16 residues. The germline gives CDR1 KGHSH, CDR2 LQKENI. V shed 2 bases and J shed 2 bases, with 13 bases lying between them. Here the CDR3 DNA reads TGTGCCAGCTCACCATCAGGGTGGGGAGGCAATCAGCCCCAGCATTTT. This gives the protein CASSPSGWGGNQPQHF.